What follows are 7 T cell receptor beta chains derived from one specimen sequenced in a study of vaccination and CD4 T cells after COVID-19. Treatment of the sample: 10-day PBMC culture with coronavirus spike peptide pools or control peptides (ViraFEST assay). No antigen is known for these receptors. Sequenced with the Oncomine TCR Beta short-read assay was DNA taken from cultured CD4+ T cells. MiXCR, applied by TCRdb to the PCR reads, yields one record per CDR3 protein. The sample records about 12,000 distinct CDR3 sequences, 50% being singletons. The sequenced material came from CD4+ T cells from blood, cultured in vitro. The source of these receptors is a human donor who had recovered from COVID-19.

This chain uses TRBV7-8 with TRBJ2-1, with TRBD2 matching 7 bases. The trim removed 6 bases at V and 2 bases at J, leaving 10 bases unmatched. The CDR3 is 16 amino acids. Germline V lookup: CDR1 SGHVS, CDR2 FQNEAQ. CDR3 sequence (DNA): TGTGCCAGCAGAATCTCTAGCGGCCATACCTACAATGAGCAGTTCTTC. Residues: CASRISSGHTYNEQFF.

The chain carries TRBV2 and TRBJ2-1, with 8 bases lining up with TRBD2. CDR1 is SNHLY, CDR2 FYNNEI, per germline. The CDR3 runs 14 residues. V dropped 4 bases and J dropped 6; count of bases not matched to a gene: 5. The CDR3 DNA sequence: TGTGCCAGCAGTGGACTAGCGAGAGTCAATGAGCAGTTCTTC. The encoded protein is CASSGLARVNEQFF. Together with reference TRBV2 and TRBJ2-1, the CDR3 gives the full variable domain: EPEVTQTPSHQVTQMGQEVILRCVPISNHLYFYWYRQILGQKVEFLVSFYNNEISEKSEIFDDQFSVERPDGSNFTLKIRSTKLEDSAMYFCASSGLARVNEQFFGPGTRLTVL.

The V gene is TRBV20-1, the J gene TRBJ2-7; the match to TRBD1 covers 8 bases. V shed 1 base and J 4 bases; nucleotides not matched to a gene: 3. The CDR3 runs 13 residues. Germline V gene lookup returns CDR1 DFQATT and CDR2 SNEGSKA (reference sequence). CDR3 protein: CSARGTGQYEQYF. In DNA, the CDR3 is TGCAGTGCTAGAGGGACAGGGCAGTACGAGCAGTACTTC.

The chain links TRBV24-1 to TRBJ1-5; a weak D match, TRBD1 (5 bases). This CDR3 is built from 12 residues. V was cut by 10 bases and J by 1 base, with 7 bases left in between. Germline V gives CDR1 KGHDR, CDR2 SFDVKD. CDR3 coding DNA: TGTGCCACTTCAGGGAGCAATCAGCCCCAGCATTTT. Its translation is CATSGSNQPQHF.

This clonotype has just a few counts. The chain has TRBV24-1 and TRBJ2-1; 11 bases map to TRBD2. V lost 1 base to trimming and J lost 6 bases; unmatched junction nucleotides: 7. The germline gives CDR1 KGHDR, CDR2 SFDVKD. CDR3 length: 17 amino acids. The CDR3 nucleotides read TGTGCCACCAGTGATTTCGGACTAGCGGGTGGTTTCAATGAGCAGTTCTTC. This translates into CATSDFGLAGGFNEQFF.

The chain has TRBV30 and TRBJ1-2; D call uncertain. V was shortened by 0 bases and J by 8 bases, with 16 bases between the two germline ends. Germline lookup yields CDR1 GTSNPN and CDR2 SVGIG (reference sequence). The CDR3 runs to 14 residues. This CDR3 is CAWSVGGNSRGYTF. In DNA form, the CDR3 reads TGTGCCTGGAGTGTTGGTGGAAATTCACGCGGCTACACCTTC.

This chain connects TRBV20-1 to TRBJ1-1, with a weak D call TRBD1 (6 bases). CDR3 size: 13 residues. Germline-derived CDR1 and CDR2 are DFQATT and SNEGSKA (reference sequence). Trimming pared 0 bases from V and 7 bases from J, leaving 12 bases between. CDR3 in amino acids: CSAREGGASEAFF. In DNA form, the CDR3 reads TGCAGTGCTAGAGAGGGGGGGGCGAGTGAAGCTTTCTTT.